The clone carrying this T cell receptor beta chain has only a few counts. Antigen: not known. This entry belongs to a study of response to subunit inactivated influenza vaccine. Study findings and constraints: There was a suggestion from the authors that each seasonal influenza vaccination recruits few new T cells.

The CDR3 totals 15 residues. V lost 4 bases to trimming and J lost 3 bases; unmatched junction nucleotides: 5. CDR1 and CDR2 (germline): SGHKS, YYEKEE (reference sequence). TCRdb re-called the RT-PCR reads through MiXCR, storing one row per CDR3 protein. This table holds approximately 480,000 distinct CDR3 sequences, 9.5% to 13% found once. V and J are TRBV5-5 and TRBJ2-1; 9 bases line up with TRBD2. Specimen: PBMCs from blood, collected roughly 45 days after vaccination. The receptor's source is a man in his forties or fifties who received an inactivated influenza vaccine. This chain's CDR3 is CASSRLAGIYNEQFF. For the CDR3, the DNA is TGTGCCAGCAGCCGTCTAGCGGGGATCTACAATGAGCAGTTCTTC.